These 30 T cell receptor beta chains were all obtained from the same sample, sequenced in a study of blood T cell repertoires in COVID-19. TCRdb's copy holds only in-frame clones and misses some; the assay was immunoSEQ multiplex PCR. The table includes 200,000 to 250,000 clones, under 90% detected once. Sequencing was carried out using peripheral blood. Receptor source: a man in his forties or fifties with COVID-19, enrolled during active disease.

The chain combines TRBV25-1 with TRBJ1-4; D unresolved. Trimming removed 8 bases at V and 10 bases at J, with 23 bases between. CDR1 and CDR2 (germline): MGHDK, SYGVNS. The CDR3 totals 15 residues. The CDR3 DNA follows: TGTGCCAGCGCGCCGCTCTCAGGACTTCCCCGAAAACTGTTTTTT. Its translation: CASAPLSGLPRKLFF.

The J gene is TRBJ1-4, the V gene TRBV5-6, with D maybe TRBD1 (6 bases). Germline V gene sequence: CDR1 SGHDT, CDR2 YYEEEE. Trimming stripped 3 bases from V and 0 bases from J, with 15 bases between. The CDR3 consists of 17 residues. The CDR3 nucleotides are TGTGCCAGCAGCTCCCGAGGGGGGGCCCCAACTAATGAAAAACTGTTTTTT. This sequence encodes CASSSRGGAPTNEKLFF.

This clone has only one observation. The chain uses TRBV5-4 and TRBJ1-6; 7 bases map to TRBD1. CDR1 and CDR2 (germline): SGHNT, YYREEE (reference sequence). Germline trimming cut 0 bases from V and 5 bases from J; bases unmatched to any gene: 2. The CDR3 covers 15 residues. The CDR3 DNA sequence: TGTGCCAGCAGCTTGGTCGGGACAGATAATTCACCCCTCCACTTT. It yields the protein CASSLVGTDNSPLHF.

The rearrangement links TRBV18 to TRBJ2-4; 8 positions agree with TRBD1. The germline gives CDR1 KGHSH, CDR2 LQKENI. There are 14 residues in the CDR3. V lost 5 bases and J lost 7; bases outside the gene matches: 7. The CDR3, as DNA: TGTGCCAGCTCATCAAAGACAGGGGTGAACATTCAGTACTTC. Residues: CASSSKTGVNIQYF.

The chain carries TRBV6-5 and TRBJ1-1; D is unclear. V lost 1 base to trimming and J lost 1 base, with 7 bases between them. CDR1 MNHEY and CDR2 SVGAGI come from the germline V gene. CDR3 length equals 14 residues. The CDR3 DNA is TGTGCCAGCAGTTACTGGGGAGAGAACACTGAAGCTTTCTTT. It codes for CASSYWGENTEAFF.

The chain carries TRBV5-4 and TRBJ2-3, with TRBD2 matching 14 bases. The germline CDR1 and CDR2 sequences are SGHNT and YYREEE (reference sequence). CDR3 size: 16 residues. V dropped 0 bases and J dropped 5; count of bases not matched to a gene: 2. The CDR3 loop is CASSLGGLAGVDTQYF. DNA for the CDR3: TGTGCCAGCAGCTTGGGGGGACTAGCGGGAGTAGATACGCAGTATTTT. Full variable domain (missing parts from reference TRBV5-4 and TRBJ2-3): ETGVTQSPTHLIKTRGQQVTLRCSSQSGHNTVSWYQQALGQGPQFIFQYYREEENGRGNFPPRFSGLQFPNYSSELNVNALELDDSALYLCASSLGGLAGVDTQYFGPGTRLTVL.

The V and J genes are TRBV7-9 and TRBJ2-1, with 10 positions matching TRBD2. The CDR3 spans 16 residues. V gave up 1 base and J gave up 4 bases; unmatched junction bases: 4. In germline, CDR1 is SEHNR, CDR2 FQNEAQ (reference sequence). The DNA of the CDR3 is TGTGCCAGCAGCTTAGTCCCTAGCGGGAGTTACAATGAGCAGTTCTTC. It specifies CASSLVPSGSYNEQFF.

The rearrangement links TRBV24-1 to TRBJ1-2, with D perhaps matching TRBD1 (5 bases). Germline CDR1 KGHDR, CDR2 SFDVKD. The CDR3 contains 14 residues. Trimming took 4 bases from V and 2 from J, leaving 10 bases between them. The CDR3 DNA sequence: TGTGCCACCAGTGAGCCGACAGTGAACTATGGCTACACCTTC. Amino acid sequence: CATSEPTVNYGYTF.

The chain joins TRBV29-1 to TRBJ2-1; the match to TRBD1 covers 8 bases. V lost 1 base to trimming and J lost 8 bases; unmatched junction nucleotides: 10. The CDR3 is 15 amino acids. The V gene's germline CDR1 is SQVTM and CDR2 ANQGSEA. The CDR3 DNA follows: TGCAGCGTTGAAGCGGCAGGGGGCGCCGAGGATGAGCAGTTCTTC. Its protein product is CSVEAAGGAEDEQFF.

The CDR3 nucleotides are TGTGCCAGCAGCACCGGGACTAGCGGGGGGGGTGAGCAGTTCTTC. Protein product: CASSTGTSGGGEQFF. The chain carries TRBV5-8 and TRBJ2-1; 16 bases map to TRBD2. This CDR3 has 15 residues. The V and J ends lost 4 bases and 9 bases, in that order; junction bases with no gene match: 4. CDR1 SGHTS and CDR2 YDEGEE come from the germline V gene.

This clone was recorded once. The chain is built from TRBV20-1 and TRBJ1-5; D is uncertain. The CDR3 runs 11 residues. V gave up 8 bases and J gave up 4 bases, with 9 bases separating them. In germline, CDR1 is DFQATT, CDR2 SNEGSKA (reference sequence). CDR3 coding DNA: TGCAGTTCCGGGAGGAATCAGCCCCAGCATTTT. Its protein product is CSSGRNQPQHF.

V is TRBV11-2 and J is TRBJ2-2; possible D gene TRBD2, 6 bases. This CDR3 is 15 amino acids long. From germline, CDR1 is SGHAT and CDR2 FQNNGV. V was cut by 4 bases and J by 6 bases, with 15 bases left in between. DNA for the CDR3: TGTGCCAGCAGCTCTCTCCGGGGAGGCGCCGGGGAGCTGTTTTTT. Its translation: CASSSLRGGAGELFF.

V and J are TRBV18 and TRBJ1-6; no clear D. The CDR3 totals 14 residues. Germline V gives CDR1 KGHSH, CDR2 LQKENI. Trimming took off 2 bases at V and 6 bases at J, with 8 bases between the two ends. CDR3: CASSPRLPNSPLHF. The CDR3 DNA is TGTGCCAGCTCACCAAGACTTCCTAATTCACCCCTCCACTTT.

The rearrangement joins TRBV2 to TRBJ2-2; 8 nucleotides agree with TRBD2. V gave up 7 bases and J gave up 0 bases; unmatched junction bases: 7. Germline CDR1 is SNHLY and CDR2 is FYNNEI. The CDR3 loop spans 16 amino acids. This chain's CDR3 is CASKERGIANTGELFF. The CDR3 region has the DNA TGTGCCAGCAAGGAGCGGGGGATCGCGAACACCGGGGAGCTGTTTTTT.

The V gene is TRBV20-1, the J gene TRBJ1-4, with unresolved D. This CDR3 contains 12 residues. Trimming stripped 3 bases from V and 8 bases from J, with 10 bases between. CDR1 DFQATT and CDR2 SNEGSKA come from the germline V gene (reference sequence). The CDR3 loop is CSASYRGEKLFF. The CDR3 DNA reads TGCAGTGCTAGTTACCGGGGAGAAAAACTGTTTTTT.

This chain joins TRBV25-1 and TRBJ1-1, with D hard to call. Trimming shortened V by 0 bases and J by 1 base, and 6 bases separated the two germline ends. The V gene's germline CDR1 is MGHDK and CDR2 SYGVNS. This CDR3 spans 14 amino acids. CDR3 DNA sequence: TGTGCCAGCAGTGAATATCAAAAGAACACTGAAGCTTTCTTT. This sequence encodes CASSEYQKNTEAFF.

The V and J genes are TRBV5-1 and TRBJ1-4, with 10 bases matching TRBD1. The CDR3 runs 16 residues. Germline V gene lookup returns CDR1 SGHRS and CDR2 YFSETQ. Unmatched junction bases numbered 3, after V lost 4 bases and J lost 0 bases. CDR3 residues: CASSRGTGATNEKLFF. CDR3 in DNA: TGCGCCAGCAGCCGGGGGACAGGGGCAACTAATGAAAAACTGTTTTTT. Drawing the rest from reference TRBV5-1 and TRBJ1-4, the complete variable domain is KAGVTQTPRYLIKTRGQQVTLSCSPISGHRSVSWYQQTPGQGLQFLFEYFSETQRNKGNFPGRFSGRQFSNSRSEMNVSTLELGDSALYLCASSRGTGATNEKLFFGSGTQLSVL.

Here the CDR3 DNA reads TGTGCCAGCAGCGTAGGAAGGTGGGCGGGACAGATCCAAGAGACCCAGTACTTC. It yields the protein CASSVGRWAGQIQETQYF. This rearrangement joins TRBV9 to TRBJ2-5, with TRBD1 as a possible D gene (7 bases). In germline, CDR1 is SGDLS, CDR2 YYNGEE. The CDR3 extends over 18 amino acids. V gave up 0 bases and J gave up 1 base, with 19 bases separating them.

As DNA, the CDR3 is TGTGCCAGCAGTTACTCGCGGACAGGGGACTCCTACGAGCAGTACTTC. The encoded protein is CASSYSRTGDSYEQYF. The V and J genes are TRBV6-5 and TRBJ2-7, with TRBD1 identical over 9 bases. The CDR3 consists of 16 residues. Trimming at V came to 0 bases and at J to 0 bases, leaving 3 bases not matched to a gene. In germline, CDR1 is MNHEY, CDR2 SVGAGI.

The V and J genes are TRBV30 and TRBJ2-7, with D possibly TRBD1 on 6 matching bases. This CDR3 region has 16 residues. Trimming took 2 bases from V and 4 from J, leaving 21 bases between them. Germline values: CDR1 GTSNPN, CDR2 SVGIG (reference sequence). CDR3 DNA: TGTGCCTGGAGTAAAATTGAGACAGGTCCCCTTTACGAGCAGTACTTC. Its protein is CAWSKIETGPLYEQYF.

V is TRBV24-1 and J is TRBJ2-2, with TRBD1 matching over 9 bases. Trimming at V came to 5 bases and at J to 3 bases, leaving 9 bases not matched to a gene. The CDR3 sequence is 17 residues long. The germline V gene has CDR1 KGHDR and CDR2 SFDVKD. For the CDR3, the DNA is TGTGCCACCAGTGCTAGGGCGGACAGGGGAGACACCGGGGAGCTGTTTTTT. This codes for CATSARADRGDTGELFF.

V and J are TRBV6-2 or TRBV6-3 and TRBJ2-1; D unclear. The CDR3 runs to 16 residues. V gave up 2 bases and J gave up 0 bases, with 11 bases separating them. The V gene's germline CDR1 is MNHEY and CDR2 SVGEGT. As DNA, the CDR3 is TGTGCCAGCAGTTACCTTCCTAGAACCTCCTACAATGAGCAGTTCTTC. Translated, it gives CASSYLPRTSYNEQFF.

This chain connects TRBV27 to TRBJ2-3; D might be TRBD1 (6 bases). Trimming pared 7 bases from V and 1 base from J, leaving 15 bases between. The CDR3 is made up of 15 amino acids. CDR1 is MNHEY and CDR2 is SMNVEV in the germline V gene (reference sequence). The CDR3 region has the DNA TGTGCCAGCACCTCCGGGGCAGGGGGCACAGATACGCAGTATTTT. Protein: CASTSGAGGTDTQYF.

The chain links TRBV5-1 to TRBJ1-2; maybe TRBD1 (6 bases). The CDR3 extends over 12 amino acids. The germline gives CDR1 SGHRS, CDR2 YFSETQ. V dropped 5 bases and J dropped 8 bases, with 13 bases sitting between them. The CDR3 spells CASRLPDSGYTF. The CDR3 bases are TGCGCCAGCAGGCTGCCGGACAGCGGCTACACCTTC.

CDR3 amino acids: CASSLTESSYEQYF. The CDR3 bases are TGCGCCAGCAGCTTGACTGAAAGCTCCTACGAGCAGTACTTC. This chain connects TRBV5-1 to TRBJ2-7, with unresolved D. V lost 1 base and J lost 0, with 8 bases in between. CDR3 size: 14 residues. Germline V gene data show CDR1 as SGHRS and CDR2 as YFSETQ.

The chain carries TRBV19 and TRBJ2-5; 7 nucleotides match TRBD1. Per the germline V gene, CDR1 is LNHDA and CDR2 is SQIVND (reference sequence). There are 17 residues in the CDR3. V dropped 2 bases and J dropped 0; count of bases not matched to a gene: 9. CDR3 sequence reads: CASSIYGTGANQETQYF. DNA of the CDR3: TGTGCCAGTAGTATATATGGAACAGGGGCCAACCAAGAGACCCAGTACTTC.

The CDR3 spells CSVGSGRATDTQYF. For the CDR3, the DNA is TGCAGCGTGGGGAGCGGGAGGGCAACCGATACGCAGTATTTT. This rearrangement joins TRBV29-1 to TRBJ2-3, with TRBD2 identical over 10 bases. CDR3 length: 14 residues. With V trimmed by 6 bases and J by 6 bases, 9 bases remained unmatched. Germline-derived CDR1 and CDR2 are SQVTM and ANQGSEA.

V is TRBV6-1 and J is TRBJ1-5; possibly TRBD1 for D (5 bases). V was shortened by 3 bases and J by 1 base, with 10 bases between the two germline ends. The CDR3 is made up of 15 amino acids. The V gene's germline CDR1 is MNHNS and CDR2 SASEGT. The CDR3 is CASSELGQSNQPQHF. The CDR3 nucleotides read TGTGCCAGCAGTGAGTTGGGGCAGAGCAATCAGCCCCAGCATTTT.

The chain uses TRBV5-4 and TRBJ1-4; 7 positions agree with TRBD1. This CDR3 spans 14 amino acids. From germline, CDR1 is SGHNT and CDR2 YYREEE (reference sequence). The V and J ends lost 3 bases and 8 bases, in that order; junction bases with no gene match: 7. CDR3 sequence: CASSSDRENEKLFF. CDR3 DNA sequence: TGTGCCAGCAGCTCAGACAGGGAGAACGAAAAACTGTTTTTT.

V is TRBV18 and J is TRBJ1-1; D unresolved. Trimming shortened V by 1 base and J by 1 base, and 10 bases separated the two germline ends. The germline CDR1 and CDR2 sequences are KGHSH and LQKENI. This CDR3 contains 15 residues. This CDR3 reads CASSPRRARNTEAFF. CDR3 in DNA: TGTGCCAGCTCACCACGGAGGGCCAGGAACACTGAAGCTTTCTTT.